This T cell receptor (beta chain) was sequenced during a study of Ad26.COV2.S vaccination and SARS-CoV-2 variants. Clones were sequenced by immunoSEQ multiplex PCR, and TCRdb holds only the in-frame ones, with some missing. The table lists 350,000 to 500,000 clones, about 93% of them singletons. Described treatment: about 20 received Ad26.COV2.S at low or high dose, single or two shots; about five received placebo; per-sample allocation not given. Samples analyzed were those drawn on day 63 after the first vaccine or placebo injection. Losses at the gene ends were 3 bases for V and 6 bases for J; bases not matched to a gene: 5. The CDR3 totals 14 residues. Germline CDR1 reads KGHSH; CDR2 reads LQKENI.

The rearrangement joins TRBV18 to TRBJ2-1; TRBD1 matches 7 bases. Sequencing was performed on peripheral blood, taken in a trial of Ad26.COV2.S vaccine versus placebo. The sequence was collected from a person between 18 and 65 years old who received the Ad26.COV2.S COVID-19 vaccine or a placebo. As DNA, the CDR3 is TGTGCCAGCTCACCGGACGCAGGGGGCAATGAGCAGTTCTTC. Residues: CASSPDAGGNEQFF.